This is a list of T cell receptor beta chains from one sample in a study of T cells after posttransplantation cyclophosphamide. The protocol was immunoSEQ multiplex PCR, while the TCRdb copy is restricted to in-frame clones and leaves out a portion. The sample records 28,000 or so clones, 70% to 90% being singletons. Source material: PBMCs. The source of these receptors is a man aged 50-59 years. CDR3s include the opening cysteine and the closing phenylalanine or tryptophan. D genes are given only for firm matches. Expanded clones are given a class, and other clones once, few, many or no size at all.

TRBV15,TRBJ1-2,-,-,CATSRDGAYGYTF,TGTGCCACCAGCAGAGATGGAGCCTATGGCTACACCTTC
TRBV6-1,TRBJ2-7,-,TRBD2,CASSFGRERSYF,TGTGCCAGCAGTTTTGGGCGGGAGAGGTCGTACTTC
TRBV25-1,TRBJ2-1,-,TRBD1,CASSADRGTNNEQFF,TGTGCCAGCAGTGCGGACAGGGGAACTAACAATGAGCAGTTCTTC
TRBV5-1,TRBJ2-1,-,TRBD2,CASSLSAGVPYNEQFF,TGCGCCAGCAGCTTGTCTGCGGGAGTCCCCTACAATGAGCAGTTCTTC
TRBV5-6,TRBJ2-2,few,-,CASSLDTGEDTGELFF,TGTGCCAGCAGCTTGGATACAGGGGAGGACACCGGGGAGCTGTTTTTT
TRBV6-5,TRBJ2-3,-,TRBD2,CATAASGRAADTQYF,TGTGCCACTGCGGCTAGCGGGAGGGCAGCAGATACGCAGTATTTT
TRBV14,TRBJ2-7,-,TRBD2,CASSRGGYYEQYF,TGTGCCAGCAGTCGGGGGGGATACTACGAGCAGTACTTC
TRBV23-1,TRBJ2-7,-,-,CASSQSLGAYF,TGCGCCAGCAGTCAATCGCTGGGAGCCTACTTC
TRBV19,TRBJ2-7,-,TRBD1,CASSIDRSGGIEQYF,TGTGCCAGTAGTATAGATCGATCAGGGGGTATTGAGCAGTACTTC
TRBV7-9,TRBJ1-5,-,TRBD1,CASSFGTGTVQPQHF,TGTGCCAGCAGCTTCGGGACAGGGACGGTTCAGCCCCAGCATTTT
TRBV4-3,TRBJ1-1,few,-,CASSQEPPDSYMNTEAFF,TGCGCCAGCAGCCAAGAGCCCCCGGACAGTTACATGAACACTGAAGCTTTCTTT
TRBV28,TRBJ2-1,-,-,CASSQGWNEQFF,TGTGCCAGCAGCCAGGGTTGGAATGAGCAGTTCTTC
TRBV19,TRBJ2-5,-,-,CASQQNQETQYF,TGTGCCTCACAACAGAACCAAGAGACCCAGTACTTC
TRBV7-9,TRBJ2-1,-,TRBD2,CASSPSALAGDYNEQFF,TGTGCCAGCAGCCCCTCAGCGCTAGCGGGGGACTACAATGAGCAGTTCTTC
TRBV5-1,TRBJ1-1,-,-,CASSLVDRNTEAFF,TGCGCCAGCAGCTTAGTCGACAGGAACACTGAAGCTTTCTTT
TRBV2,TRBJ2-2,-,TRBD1,CASSLDRGDTGELFF,TGTGCCAGCAGCCTCGACAGGGGAGACACCGGGGAGCTGTTTTTT
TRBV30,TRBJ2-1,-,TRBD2,CAWRKTSDGHEQFF,TGTGCCTGGAGAAAGACTAGCGATGGGCATGAGCAGTTCTTC
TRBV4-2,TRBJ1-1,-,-,CASSRGTLVSEAFF,TGTGCCAGCAGCCGGGGGACACTGGTATCTGAAGCTTTCTTT
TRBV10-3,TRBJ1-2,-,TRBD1,CAINGQGSDGYTF,TGTGCCATCAATGGACAGGGATCGGATGGCTACACCTTC
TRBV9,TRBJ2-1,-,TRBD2,CASSELAGGMGDEQFF,TGTGCCAGCAGCGAACTAGCGGGAGGAATGGGGGATGAGCAGTTCTTC
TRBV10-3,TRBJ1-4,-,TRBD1,CATNTGESEKLFF,TGTGCCACCAATACAGGGGAGAGTGAAAAACTGTTTTTT
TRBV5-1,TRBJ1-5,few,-,CASSLGGDQPQHF,TGCGCCAGCAGCTTAGGCGGGGATCAGCCCCAGCATTTT
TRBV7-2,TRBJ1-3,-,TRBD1,CASRQGSGTIYF,TGTGCCAGCCGACAGGGGAGTGGCACCATATATTTT
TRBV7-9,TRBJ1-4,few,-,CASSLVGEEKLFF,TGTGCCAGCAGCTTAGTAGGGGAAGAAAAACTGTTTTTT